The entry below describes one T cell receptor beta chain. The repertoire was sequenced with immunoSEQ multiplex PCR; TCRdb's copy has only in-frame clones and lacks some. The repertoire has about 2 million clones, approximately 95% of them found once; the top ten carry roughly 1%. Germline V lookup: CDR1 ENHRY, CDR2 SYGVKD. CDR3 size: 12 residues. Between the trimmed V and J ends, which lost 3 bases and 2 bases, there was a span of 4 bases. This entry belongs to a study of shared clonotypes between healthy human individuals. The naive CD8 population came from CD45RO-negative cells selected for CCR7, without terminally differentiated effector memory CD45RA+ cells.

The specimen sequenced was naive CD8+ T cells sorted from blood. This sequence was found in a man younger than 30 in good health. This rearrangement joins TRBV10-3 to TRBJ1-1; D is unresolved. The CDR3 nucleotides are TGTGCCATCAGTGAATTCAACACTGAAGCTTTCTTT. It yields the protein CAISEFNTEAFF.